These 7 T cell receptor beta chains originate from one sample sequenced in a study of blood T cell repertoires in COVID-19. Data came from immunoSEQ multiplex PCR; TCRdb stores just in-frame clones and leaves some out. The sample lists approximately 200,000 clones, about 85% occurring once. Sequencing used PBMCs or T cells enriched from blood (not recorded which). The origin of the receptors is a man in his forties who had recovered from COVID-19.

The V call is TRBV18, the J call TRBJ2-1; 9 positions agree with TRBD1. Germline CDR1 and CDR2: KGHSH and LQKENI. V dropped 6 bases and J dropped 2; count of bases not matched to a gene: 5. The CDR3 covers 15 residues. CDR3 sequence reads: CASSLGQGTYNEQFF. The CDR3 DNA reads TGTGCCAGCTCCCTTGGACAGGGGACCTACAATGAGCAGTTCTTC.

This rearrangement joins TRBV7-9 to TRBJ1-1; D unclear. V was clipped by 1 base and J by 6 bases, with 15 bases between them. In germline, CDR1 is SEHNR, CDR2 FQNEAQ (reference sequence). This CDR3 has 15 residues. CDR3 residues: CASSLVRGKVAEAFF. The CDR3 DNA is TGTGCCAGCAGCTTAGTGCGGGGTAAGGTGGCTGAAGCTTTCTTT. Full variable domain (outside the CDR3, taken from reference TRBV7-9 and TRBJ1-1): DTGVSQNPRHKITKRGQNVTFRCDPISEHNRLYWYRQTLGQGPEFLTYFQNEAQLEKSRLLSDRFSAERPKGSFSTLEIQRTEQGDSAMYLCASSLVRGKVAEAFFGQGTRLTVV.

Here the CDR3 reads CASSQRTGYEQYF. The CDR3 coding sequence is TGTGCCAGCAGTCAACGGACTGGATACGAGCAGTACTTC. This rearrangement joins TRBV6-1 to TRBJ2-7; D perhaps matches TRBD2 (5 bases). Germline-derived CDR1 and CDR2 are MNHNS and SASEGT. Trimming pared 5 bases from V and 4 bases from J, leaving 12 bases between. The CDR3 contains 13 residues.

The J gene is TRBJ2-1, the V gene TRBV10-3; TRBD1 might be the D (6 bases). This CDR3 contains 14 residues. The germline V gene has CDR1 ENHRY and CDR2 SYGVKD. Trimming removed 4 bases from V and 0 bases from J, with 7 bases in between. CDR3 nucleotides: TGTGCCATCAGTGGACAGGCCTCCTACAATGAGCAGTTCTTC. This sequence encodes CAISGQASYNEQFF.

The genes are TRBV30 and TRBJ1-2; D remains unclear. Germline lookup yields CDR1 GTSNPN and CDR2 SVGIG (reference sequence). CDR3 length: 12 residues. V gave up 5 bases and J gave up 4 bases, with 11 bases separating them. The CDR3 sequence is CAWAYRAYGYTF. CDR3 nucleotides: TGTGCCTGGGCCTATCGTGCCTATGGCTACACCTTC.

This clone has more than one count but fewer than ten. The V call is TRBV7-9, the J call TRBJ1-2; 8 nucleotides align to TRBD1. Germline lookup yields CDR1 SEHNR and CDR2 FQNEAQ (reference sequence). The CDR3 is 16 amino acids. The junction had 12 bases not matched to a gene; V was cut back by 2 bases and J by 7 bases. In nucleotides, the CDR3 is TGTGCCAGCAGCTTAAACCCGAGAACAGGGGGTCTTGGCTACACCTTC. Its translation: CASSLNPRTGGLGYTF.

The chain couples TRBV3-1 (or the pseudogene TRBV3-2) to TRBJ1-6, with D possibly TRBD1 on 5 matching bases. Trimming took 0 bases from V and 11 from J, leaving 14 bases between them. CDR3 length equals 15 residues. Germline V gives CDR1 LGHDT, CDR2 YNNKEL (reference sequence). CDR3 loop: CASSQDNRKGAPLHF. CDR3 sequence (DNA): TGTGCCAGCAGCCAAGATAACCGGAAAGGGGCACCCCTCCACTTT.